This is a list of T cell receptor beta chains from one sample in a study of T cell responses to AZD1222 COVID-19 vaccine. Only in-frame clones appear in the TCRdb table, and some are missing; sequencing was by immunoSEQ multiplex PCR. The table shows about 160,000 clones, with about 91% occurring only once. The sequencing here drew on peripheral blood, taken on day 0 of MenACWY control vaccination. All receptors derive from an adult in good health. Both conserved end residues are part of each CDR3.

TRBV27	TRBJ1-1	CASRLGLTNTEAFF
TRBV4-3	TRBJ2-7	CASSQEPASGANYEQYF
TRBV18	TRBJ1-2	CASSPSGQGGLGYTF
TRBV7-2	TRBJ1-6	CASSSRLGGGGSPLHF
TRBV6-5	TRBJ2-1	CASSTRTSGSDEQFF
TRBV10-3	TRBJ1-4	CAISESKGQVEKLFF
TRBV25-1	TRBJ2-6	CASSDPRSSGANVLTF
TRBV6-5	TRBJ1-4	CASRGTGQGSEKLFF
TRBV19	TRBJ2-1	CASMGWAGPYNEQFF
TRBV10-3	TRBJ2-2	CAISGGTANTGELFF
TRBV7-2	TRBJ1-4	CASSLAKRMELFF
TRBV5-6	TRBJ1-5	CASSSGQPRNQPQHF
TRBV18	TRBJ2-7	CASSPGQVGEQYF
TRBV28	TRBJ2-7	CASSLYRGPIPREQYF